The 30 T cell receptor beta chains reported below all come from one sample, sequenced in a study of blood T cell repertoires in COVID-19. Some clones are missing from TCRdb's copy, which holds only in-frame ones; the method was immunoSEQ multiplex PCR. The table has 250,000 to 350,000 clones, 88% seen once. Source material: peripheral blood. These receptors all stem from a woman aged 25 to 39 with COVID-19, enrolled during active disease.

The DNA of the CDR3 is TGTGCCAGCAGTTACTTGGGGGGAGGCACAGATACGCAGTATTTT. Amino acid sequence: CASSYLGGGTDTQYF. This chain links TRBV6-5 with TRBJ2-3; D is perhaps TRBD2 (6 bases). Trimming pared 1 base from V and 1 base from J, leaving 9 bases between. The V gene's germline CDR1 is MNHEY and CDR2 SVGAGI. CDR3 size: 15 residues.

The chain couples TRBV18 to TRBJ2-3, with 8 nucleotides matching TRBD2. The CDR3 contains 15 residues. Germline V gene lookup returns CDR1 KGHSH and CDR2 LQKENI. After removal of 4 bases from V and 6 bases from J, the junction contained 9 bases not matched to a gene. CDR3 nucleotide sequence: TGTGCCAGCTCACTCCGGGAGGGCCTCACGGATACGCAGTATTTT. Amino acid sequence: CASSLREGLTDTQYF.

The chain couples TRBV5-4 to TRBJ1-3; the D gene is possibly TRBD1 (5 bases). V lost 4 bases to trimming and J lost 0 bases, with 11 bases between them. The CDR3 length is 15 residues. CDR1 is SGHNT, CDR2 YYREEE, per germline (reference sequence). CDR3 DNA sequence: TGTGCCAGCAGCGCAGACAGCTTCTCTGGAAACACCATATATTTT. Protein: CASSADSFSGNTIYF.

The rearrangement links TRBV6-6 to TRBJ1-5; possible D gene TRBD1, 5 bases. Germline CDR1 reads MNHNY; CDR2 reads SVGAGI (reference sequence). The V end lost 5 bases, the J end lost 6 bases, and 11 bases lay between the germline ends. This CDR3 has 13 amino acids. CDR3 nucleotide sequence: TGTGCCAGCAGTCCCGGGGGGGGTCAGCCCCAGCATTTT. Its translation is CASSPGGGQPQHF.

This rearrangement joins TRBV28 to TRBJ2-7, with 11 bases matching TRBD2. CDR1 MDHEN and CDR2 SYDVKM come from the germline V gene. V was pared by 5 bases and J by 3 bases, with 3 bases of the junction left unmatched. This CDR3 spans 14 amino acids. The CDR3 sequence: CASSTGTSGYEQYF. In DNA form, the CDR3 reads TGTGCCAGCAGTACCGGGACTAGCGGCTACGAGCAGTACTTC.

The chain uses TRBV27 and TRBJ2-7, with TRBD1 matching 7 bases. Germline-derived CDR1 and CDR2 are MNHEY and SMNVEV (reference sequence). The CDR3 extends over 16 amino acids. V was pared by 5 bases and J by 4 bases, with 14 bases of the junction left unmatched. Here the CDR3 reads CASSIPRDRRGYEQYF. CDR3 coding DNA: TGTGCCAGCAGTATCCCCCGGGACAGAAGGGGGTACGAGCAGTACTTC.

This clone was seen just once. V is TRBV4-1 and J is TRBJ2-7; 8 bases align to TRBD1. The CDR3 totals 16 residues. Germline CDR1 and CDR2: MGHRA and YSYEKL. J was trimmed by 1 base and V by 0 bases; bases with no gene match: 5. The CDR3 nucleotides read TGCGCCAGCAGCCAAGATGAGACAGGGGCTTCCTACGAGCAGTACTTC. This sequence encodes CASSQDETGASYEQYF.

The V gene is TRBV6-6, the J gene TRBJ2-2, with 10 positions matching TRBD2. With V trimmed by 3 bases and J by 6 bases, 7 bases remained unmatched. The CDR3 spans 16 residues. In germline, CDR1 is MNHNY, CDR2 SVGAGI (reference sequence). CDR3 sequence: CASSYQLAGKAGELFF. In nucleotides, the CDR3 is TGTGCCAGCAGTTATCAACTAGCGGGAAAGGCCGGGGAGCTGTTTTTT.

The gene calls are TRBV6-5 and TRBJ1-2, with 9 bases lining up with TRBD1. J was trimmed by 5 bases and V by 5 bases; bases with no gene match: 6. The CDR3 totals 14 residues. CDR1 and CDR2 (germline): MNHEY, SVGAGI. CDR3 protein: CASSPRQGVYGYTF. DNA for the CDR3: TGTGCCAGCAGTCCCCGACAGGGGGTGTATGGCTACACCTTC.

The chain has TRBV7-2 and TRBJ2-7; 7 nucleotides agree with TRBD1. The CDR3 contains 14 residues. Germline assignment: CDR1 SGHTA and CDR2 FQGNSA. V shed 3 bases, J shed 2 bases, and the junction held 4 bases outside the gene matches. CDR3 in DNA: TGTGCCAGCAGCTTCAGACAGGGTCCCTACGAGCAGTACTTC. Its protein product is CASSFRQGPYEQYF. Filled out from reference TRBV7-2 and TRBJ2-7, the complete variable domain reads GAGVSQSPSNKVTEKGKDVELRCDPISGHTALYWYRQSLGQGLEFLIYFQGNSAPDKSGLPSDRFSAERTGGSVSTLTIQRTQQEDSAVYLCASSFRQGPYEQYFGPGTRLTVT.

The chain has TRBV19 and TRBJ2-1, with 11 bases fitting TRBD2. J was trimmed by 0 bases and V by 0 bases; bases with no gene match: 7. Germline loops: CDR1 LNHDA, CDR2 SQIVND (reference sequence). The CDR3 consists of 19 residues. CDR3 protein: CASSIERLAGISSYNEQFF. CDR3 coding DNA: TGTGCCAGTAGTATAGAGAGACTAGCGGGGATTAGCTCCTACAATGAGCAGTTCTTC.

The chain carries TRBV5-4 and TRBJ2-1; TRBD2 matches at 7 bases. With 4 bases clipped from V and 9 bases from J, the junction kept 16 bases outside the gene matches. This CDR3 has 16 amino acids. Germline V lookup: CDR1 SGHNT, CDR2 YYREEE (reference sequence). The CDR3 bases are TGTGCCAGCAGCCCGGGAGGCGGGGAATACAAGGGTGAGCAGTTCTTC. It encodes CASSPGGGEYKGEQFF. The full variable domain, rest sourced from reference TRBV5-4 and TRBJ2-1, is ETGVTQSPTHLIKTRGQQVTLRCSSQSGHNTVSWYQQALGQGPQFIFQYYREEENGRGNFPPRFSGLQFPNYSSELNVNALELDDSALYLCASSPGGGEYKGEQFFGPGTRLTVL.

This sequence joins TRBV5-1 and TRBJ2-5, with 10 bases that match TRBD2. The CDR3 sequence is 16 residues long. Unmatched junction bases numbered 10, after V lost 2 bases and J lost 6 bases. Germline V gene sequence: CDR1 SGHRS, CDR2 YFSETQ. The CDR3 spells CASSLPGLADFQTQYF. The CDR3 DNA sequence: TGCGCCAGCAGCTTACCAGGACTAGCGGACTTCCAGACCCAGTACTTC.

The V call is TRBV28, the J call TRBJ1-1, with D uncertain. Deletions cut 4 bases from V and 5 bases from J, with 5 bases between. Looked up from germline, CDR1 is MDHEN and CDR2 is SYDVKM. The CDR3 totals 11 residues. CDR3 DNA sequence: TGTGCCAGCAGTTCACAAACTGAAGCTTTCTTT. Translating gives CASSSQTEAFF.

The chain links TRBV7-2 to TRBJ1-2; 7 bases line up with TRBD1. The trim removed 5 bases at V and 0 bases at J, leaving 12 bases unmatched. This CDR3 contains 17 residues. Germline V CDR1 and CDR2: SGHTA, FQGNSA. CDR3 in amino acids: CASSAPDRKATNYGYTF. The DNA of the CDR3 is TGTGCCAGCAGCGCCCCGGACAGGAAAGCGACTAACTATGGCTACACCTTC.

The rearrangement links TRBV6-6 to TRBJ2-7; D possibly corresponds to TRBD1 (6 bases). CDR1 and CDR2 (germline): MNHNY, SVGAGI (reference sequence). Trimming took off 6 bases at V and 2 bases at J, with 8 bases between the two ends. The CDR3 has 12 amino acids. CDR3 loop: CASRTGPYEQYF. CDR3 nucleotides: TGTGCCAGCAGGACAGGCCCCTACGAGCAGTACTTC.

The V gene is TRBV6-5, the J gene TRBJ2-7, with 12 bases aligning to TRBD1. J gave up 1 base and V 6 bases, and 4 bases lay outside the gene matches. CDR1 is MNHEY and CDR2 is SVGAGI in the germline V gene. The CDR3 extends over 15 amino acids. DNA for the CDR3: TGTGCCAGCAGGGAGGGACAGGGGGCTTCCTACGAGCAGTACTTC. This codes for CASREGQGASYEQYF.

This clone was detected only once. This chain joins TRBV7-2 and TRBJ2-7; 9 bases are shared with TRBD2. V trimming: 4 bases; J trimming: 0 bases; junction bases outside the gene matches: 4. The V gene's germline CDR1 is SGHTA and CDR2 FQGNSA. The CDR3 covers 15 residues. The CDR3 nucleotides are TGTGCCAGCAGCTCGGCTAGCGGGATCTCCTACGAGCAGTACTTC. Its translation is CASSSASGISYEQYF.

In DNA, the CDR3 is TGTGCCAGCAGTGACCGGGACAGTTCCTACGAGCAGTACTTC. It yields the protein CASSDRDSSYEQYF. The V call is TRBV6-1, the J call TRBJ2-7, with 7 bases aligning to TRBD1. Germline values: CDR1 MNHNS, CDR2 SASEGT. Unmatched junction bases numbered 3, after V lost 3 bases and J lost 1 base. There are 14 residues in the CDR3.

V is TRBV2 and J is TRBJ2-1; maybe TRBD1 (5 bases). Trimming pared 8 bases from V and 5 bases from J, leaving 13 bases between. This CDR3 contains 13 residues. The V gene's germline CDR1 is SNHLY and CDR2 FYNNEI. CDR3 nucleotide sequence: TGTGCCAGCGGGGCAAGCCAACACAATGAGCAGTTCTTC. This codes for CASGASQHNEQFF. Full variable domain (remainder filled in from reference TRBV2 and TRBJ2-1): EPEVTQTPSHQVTQMGQEVILRCVPISNHLYFYWYRQILGQKVEFLVSFYNNEISEKSEIFDDQFSVERPDGSNFTLKIRSTKLEDSAMYFCASGASQHNEQFFGPGTRLTVL.

This clone occurred once. V gene TRBV29-1 combines with J gene TRBJ2-5, with TRBD1 matching 7 bases. CDR1 is SQVTM, CDR2 ANQGSEA, per germline. The junction had 9 bases not matched to a gene; V was cut back by 6 bases and J by 5 bases. This CDR3 contains 13 residues. CDR3 sequence: CSVKQGNRETQYF. The CDR3 nucleotides read TGCAGCGTCAAACAGGGGAATCGGGAGACCCAGTACTTC.

The CDR3 nucleotides read TGTGCCTGGAGTCTGGGGGGGACAGGGACCTACGAGCAGTACTTC. Protein: CAWSLGGTGTYEQYF. The chain couples TRBV30 to TRBJ2-7; TRBD1 matches at 9 bases. J lost 2 bases, V lost 2 bases, and 7 bases had no gene match. The germline V gene has CDR1 GTSNPN and CDR2 SVGIG (reference sequence). This CDR3 is 15 amino acids long. The entire variable domain, with the rest obtained from reference TRBV30 and TRBJ2-7, is as follows: SQTIHQWPATLVQPVGSPLSLECTVEGTSNPNLYWYRQAAGRGLQLLFYSVGIGQISSEVPQNLSASRPQDRQFILSSKKLLLSDSGFYLCAWSLGGTGTYEQYFGPGTRLTVT.

The chain carries TRBV2 and TRBJ2-1; D unresolved. This CDR3 has 13 amino acids. Germline CDR1 is SNHLY and CDR2 is FYNNEI. Deletions cut 8 bases from V and 4 bases from J, with 12 bases between. The CDR3 DNA sequence: TGTGCCAGCCTTCAGACGGGTTACAATGAGCAGTTCTTC. It translates to CASLQTGYNEQFF.

The chain combines TRBV12-3 or TRBV12-4 with TRBJ2-1, with D possibly being TRBD1 (6 bases). This CDR3 region has 13 residues. The ends were cut back, 5 bases at V and 8 bases at J, with 13 bases in the middle. The CDR3 DNA is TGTGCCAGCAGTCCCCGAGGGGGTCATGAGCAGTTCTTC. Its protein is CASSPRGGHEQFF.

This CDR3 is CASSSLAGGRNEQFF. In nucleotides, the CDR3 is TGTGCCAGCAGCTCGCTAGCGGGAGGGCGAAATGAGCAGTTCTTC. The chain carries TRBV7-3 and TRBJ2-1; 12 nucleotides align to TRBD2. With V trimmed by 4 bases and J by 7 bases, 5 bases remained unmatched. The CDR3 covers 15 residues. Germline lookup yields CDR1 SGHTA and CDR2 FQGTGA.

The chain combines TRBV9 with TRBJ1-3; D possibly corresponds to TRBD1 (6 bases). This CDR3 spans 17 amino acids. Trimming took off 0 bases at V and 2 bases at J, with 15 bases between the two ends. Germline CDR1 and CDR2: SGDLS and YYNGEE. For the CDR3, the DNA is TGTGCCAGCAGCGTAGGGTTTCAAGGGGGAGCTGGAAACACCATATATTTT. Amino acids: CASSVGFQGGAGNTIYF. The whole variable domain, remainder taken from reference TRBV9 and TRBJ1-3, is DSGVTQTPKHLITATGQRVTLRCSPRSGDLSVYWYQQSLDQGLQFLIQYYNGEERAKGNILERFSAQQFPDLHSELNLSSLELGDSALYFCASSVGFQGGAGNTIYFGEGSWLTVV.

This CDR3 is CASSQSSGTGGTQYF. CDR3 nucleotides: TGTGCCAGCAGCCAAAGCTCTGGGACAGGGGGAACCCAGTACTTC. J is TRBJ2-5 and V is TRBV7-9, with 11 bases lining up with TRBD1. The germline CDR1 and CDR2 sequences are SEHNR and FQNEAQ (reference sequence). This CDR3 has 15 amino acids. V lost 5 bases to trimming and J lost 8 bases; unmatched junction nucleotides: 10.

This chain connects TRBV6-5 to TRBJ2-2; 8 bases are a match to TRBD1. Germline V CDR1 and CDR2: MNHEY, SVGAGI. The length of the CDR3 is 16 residues. The V gene end was trimmed by 4 bases and the J gene end by 5 bases; junction bases not matched to a gene: 9. The CDR3 spells CASSSLDRVGTGELFF. In nucleotides, the CDR3 is TGTGCCAGCAGTTCCTTGGACAGGGTAGGGACCGGGGAGCTGTTTTTT.

The chain combines TRBV28 with TRBJ1-1, with 7 bases lining up with TRBD1. V shed 7 bases and J 0 bases; nucleotides not matched to a gene: 11. There are 16 residues in the CDR3. The V gene's germline CDR1 is MDHEN and CDR2 SYDVKM. The CDR3 DNA is TGTGCCAGCAACGTAAGGCAGGGGGTGTTGAACACTGAAGCTTTCTTT. Translation: CASNVRQGVLNTEAFF.

The rearrangement uses TRBV10-3 and TRBJ2-1; 9 nucleotides agree with TRBD2. V was pared by 2 bases and J by 5 bases, with 4 bases of the junction left unmatched. Per the germline V gene, CDR1 is ENHRY and CDR2 is SYGVKD. The CDR3 extends over 15 amino acids. In DNA, the CDR3 is TGTGCCATCAGTGAGGGGGTAGCGGGAGACAATGAGCAGTTCTTC. This codes for CAISEGVAGDNEQFF.